This TCR beta chain was obtained from a study of blood T cell repertoires in COVID-19. The CDR3 has 15 amino acids. The V gene lost 1 base and the J gene lost 0 bases, with 8 bases spanning the gap. The germline V gene encodes CDR1 SGDLS and CDR2 YYNGEE. In the original processing: Nucleated cell number was recorded as an estimate derived from reference gene primer amplification. Assay used: immunoSEQ multiplex PCR; TCRdb lists only in-frame clones, some missing. From that table come the V and J calls and clone size; the DNA was used to work out D and trimming. The sample has hundreds of thousands of clones; about 90% are singletons.

The rearrangement links TRBV9 to TRBJ2-1, with D possibly TRBD1 on 5 matching bases. The sequence derives from a woman aged 55-70 years with COVID-19, enrolled during active disease. The material sequenced was peripheral blood. The CDR3 bases are TGTGCCAGCAGCGTACAGGGTATCTCCTACAATGAGCAGTTCTTC. As protein: CASSVQGISYNEQFF.